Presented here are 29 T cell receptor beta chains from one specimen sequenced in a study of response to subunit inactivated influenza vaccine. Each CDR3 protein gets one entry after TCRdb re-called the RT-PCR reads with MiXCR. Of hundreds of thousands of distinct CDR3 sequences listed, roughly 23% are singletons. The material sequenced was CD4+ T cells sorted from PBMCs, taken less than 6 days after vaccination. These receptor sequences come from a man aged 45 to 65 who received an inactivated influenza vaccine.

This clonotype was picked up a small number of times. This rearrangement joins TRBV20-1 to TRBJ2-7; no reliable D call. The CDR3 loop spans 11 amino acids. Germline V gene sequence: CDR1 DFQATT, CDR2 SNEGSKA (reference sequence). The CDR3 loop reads CSASGLYEQYF. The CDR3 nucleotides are TGCAGCGCCTCGGGCTTATACGAGCAGTACTTC.

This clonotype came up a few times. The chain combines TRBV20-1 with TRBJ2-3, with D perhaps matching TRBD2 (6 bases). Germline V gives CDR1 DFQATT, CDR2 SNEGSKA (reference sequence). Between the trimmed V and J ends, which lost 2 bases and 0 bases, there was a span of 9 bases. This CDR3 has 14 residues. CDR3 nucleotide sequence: TGCAGTGCTAGAAATGCGGGGAGCACAGATACGCAGTATTTT. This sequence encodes CSARNAGSTDTQYF.

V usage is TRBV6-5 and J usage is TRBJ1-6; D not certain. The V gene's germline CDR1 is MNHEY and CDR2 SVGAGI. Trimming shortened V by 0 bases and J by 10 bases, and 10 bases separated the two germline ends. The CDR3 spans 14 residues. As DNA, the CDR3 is TGTGCCAGCAGTTACTCCACCGAGCGCTCACCCCTCCACTTT. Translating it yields CASSYSTERSPLHF.

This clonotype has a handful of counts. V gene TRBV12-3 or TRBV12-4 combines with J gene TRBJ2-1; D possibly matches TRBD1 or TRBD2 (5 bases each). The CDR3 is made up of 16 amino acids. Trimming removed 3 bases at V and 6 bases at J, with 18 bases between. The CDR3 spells CASSFSPGRFSNEQFF. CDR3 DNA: TGTGCCAGCAGTTTTTCCCCGGGACGCTTCTCCAATGAGCAGTTCTTC.

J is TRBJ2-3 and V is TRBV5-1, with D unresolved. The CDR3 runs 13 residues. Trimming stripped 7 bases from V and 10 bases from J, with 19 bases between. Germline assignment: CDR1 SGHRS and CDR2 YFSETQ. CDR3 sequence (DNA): TGCGCCAGCTCTTATTCAATTTCTTCTGCGCAGTATTTT. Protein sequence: CASSYSISSAQYF.

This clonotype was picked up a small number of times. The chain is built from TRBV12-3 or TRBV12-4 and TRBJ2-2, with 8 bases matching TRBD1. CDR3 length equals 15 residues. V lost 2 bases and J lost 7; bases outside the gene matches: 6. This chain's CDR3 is CASSLSGQVVGELFF. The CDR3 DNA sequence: TGTGCCAGCAGTTTATCGGGACAGGTGGTCGGGGAGCTGTTTTTT.

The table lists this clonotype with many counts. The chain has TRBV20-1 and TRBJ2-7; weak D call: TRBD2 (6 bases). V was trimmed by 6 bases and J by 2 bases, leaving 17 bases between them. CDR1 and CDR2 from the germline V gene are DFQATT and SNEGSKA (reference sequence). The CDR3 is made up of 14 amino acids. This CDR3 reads CSAEPGTGTYEQYF. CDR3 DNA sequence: TGCAGTGCAGAGCCCGGGACTGGGACCTACGAGCAGTACTTC.

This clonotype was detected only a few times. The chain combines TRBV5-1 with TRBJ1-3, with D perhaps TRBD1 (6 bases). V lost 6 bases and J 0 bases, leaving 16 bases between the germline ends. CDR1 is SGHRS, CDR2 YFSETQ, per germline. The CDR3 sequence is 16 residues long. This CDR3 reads CASTPTGQISGNTIYF. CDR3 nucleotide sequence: TGCGCCAGCACGCCGACGGGACAAATCTCTGGAAACACCATATATTTT.

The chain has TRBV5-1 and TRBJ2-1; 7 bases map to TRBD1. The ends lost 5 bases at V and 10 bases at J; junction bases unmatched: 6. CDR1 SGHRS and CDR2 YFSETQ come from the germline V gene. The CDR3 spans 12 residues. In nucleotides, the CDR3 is TGCGCCAGCAGTCAGGGGGTGGGGGAGCAGTTCTTC. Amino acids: CASSQGVGEQFF.

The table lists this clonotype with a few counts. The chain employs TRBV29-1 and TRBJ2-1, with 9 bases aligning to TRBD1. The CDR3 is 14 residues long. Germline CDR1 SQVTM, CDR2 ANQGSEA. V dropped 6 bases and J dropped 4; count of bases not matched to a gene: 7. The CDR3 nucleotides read TGCAGCGTGAAAGACAGGGGGTCGTACAATGAGCAGTTCTTC. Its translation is CSVKDRGSYNEQFF.

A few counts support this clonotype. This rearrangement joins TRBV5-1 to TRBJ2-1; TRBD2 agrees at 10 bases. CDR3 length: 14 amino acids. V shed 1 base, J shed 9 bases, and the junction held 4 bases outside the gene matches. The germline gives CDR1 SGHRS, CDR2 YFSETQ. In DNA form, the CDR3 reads TGCGCCAGCAGCTTGAGCGGGAGGGCCGTTGAGCAGTTCTTC. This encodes CASSLSGRAVEQFF.

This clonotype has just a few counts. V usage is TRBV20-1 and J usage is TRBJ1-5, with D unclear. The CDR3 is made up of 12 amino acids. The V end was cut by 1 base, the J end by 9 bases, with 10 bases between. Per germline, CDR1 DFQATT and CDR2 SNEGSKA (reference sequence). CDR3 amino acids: CSARVGGRPQHF. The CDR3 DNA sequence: TGCAGTGCTAGAGTAGGTGGGAGGCCCCAGCATTTT.

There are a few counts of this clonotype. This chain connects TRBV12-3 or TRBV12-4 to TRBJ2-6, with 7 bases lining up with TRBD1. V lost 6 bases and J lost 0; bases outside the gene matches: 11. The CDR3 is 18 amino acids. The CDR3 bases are TGTGCCAGCAGACATACTCAGGGGGTAGCCTCTGGGGCCAACGTCCTGACTTTC. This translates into CASRHTQGVASGANVLTF.

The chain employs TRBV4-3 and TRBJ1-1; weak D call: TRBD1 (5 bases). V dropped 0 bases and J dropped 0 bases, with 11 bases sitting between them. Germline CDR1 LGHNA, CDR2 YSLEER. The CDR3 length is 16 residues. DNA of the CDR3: TGCGCCAGCAGCCAAGAGATATGGGGCATGAACACTGAAGCTTTCTTT. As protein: CASSQEIWGMNTEAFF.

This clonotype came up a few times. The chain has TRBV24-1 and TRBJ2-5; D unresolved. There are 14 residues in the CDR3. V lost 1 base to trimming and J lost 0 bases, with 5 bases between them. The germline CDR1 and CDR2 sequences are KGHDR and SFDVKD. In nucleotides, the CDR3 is TGTGCCACCAGTGATTTCTCAGACCAAGAGACCCAGTACTTC. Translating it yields CATSDFSDQETQYF.

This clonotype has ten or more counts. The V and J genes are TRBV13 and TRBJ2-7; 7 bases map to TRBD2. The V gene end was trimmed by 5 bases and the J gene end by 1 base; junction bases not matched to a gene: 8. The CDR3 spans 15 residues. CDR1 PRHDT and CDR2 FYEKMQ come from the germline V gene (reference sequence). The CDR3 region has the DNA TGTGCCAGCAGCCCCTCTTCCGGGGGGTCCTACGAGCAGTACTTC. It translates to CASSPSSGGSYEQYF.

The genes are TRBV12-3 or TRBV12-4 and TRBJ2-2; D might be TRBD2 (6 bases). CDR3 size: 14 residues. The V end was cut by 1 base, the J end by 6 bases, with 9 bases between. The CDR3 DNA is TGTGCCAGCAGTTTAGACGGGGGTGCCGGGGAGCTGTTTTTT. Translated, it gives CASSLDGGAGELFF.

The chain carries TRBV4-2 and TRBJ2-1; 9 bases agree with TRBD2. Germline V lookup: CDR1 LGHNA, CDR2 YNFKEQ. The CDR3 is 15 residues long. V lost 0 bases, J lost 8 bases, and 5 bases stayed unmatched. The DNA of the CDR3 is TGTGCCAGCAGCCAAGATGATGGGACTAGCTATGAGCAGTTCTTC. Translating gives CASSQDDGTSYEQFF.

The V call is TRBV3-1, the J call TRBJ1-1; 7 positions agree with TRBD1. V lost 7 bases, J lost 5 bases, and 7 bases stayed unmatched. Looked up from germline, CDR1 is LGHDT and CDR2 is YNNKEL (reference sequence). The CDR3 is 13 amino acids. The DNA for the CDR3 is TGTGCCAGCAACCGGCAGGGGGTTACTGAAGCTTTCTTT. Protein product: CASNRQGVTEAFF.

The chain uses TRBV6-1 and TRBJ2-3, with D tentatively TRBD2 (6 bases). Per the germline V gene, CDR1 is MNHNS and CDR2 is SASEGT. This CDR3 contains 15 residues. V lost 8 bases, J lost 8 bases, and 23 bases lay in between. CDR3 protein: CASQGLAPKAGTQYF. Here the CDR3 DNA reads TGTGCCAGCCAGGGACTGGCGCCCAAGGCTGGTACGCAGTATTTT.

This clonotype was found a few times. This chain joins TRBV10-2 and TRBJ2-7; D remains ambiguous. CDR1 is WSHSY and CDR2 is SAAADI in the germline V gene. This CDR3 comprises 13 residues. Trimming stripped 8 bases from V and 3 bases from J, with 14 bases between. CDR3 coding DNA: TGCGCCAGCCCGACGGCGTCAGGCTACGAGCAGTACTTC. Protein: CASPTASGYEQYF.

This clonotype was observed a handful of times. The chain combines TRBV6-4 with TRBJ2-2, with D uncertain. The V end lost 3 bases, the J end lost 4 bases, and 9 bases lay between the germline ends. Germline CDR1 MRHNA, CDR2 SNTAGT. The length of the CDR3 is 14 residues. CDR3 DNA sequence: TGTGCCAGCAGTGAGGCCAGCCTCACCGGGGAGCTGTTTTTT. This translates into CASSEASLTGELFF.

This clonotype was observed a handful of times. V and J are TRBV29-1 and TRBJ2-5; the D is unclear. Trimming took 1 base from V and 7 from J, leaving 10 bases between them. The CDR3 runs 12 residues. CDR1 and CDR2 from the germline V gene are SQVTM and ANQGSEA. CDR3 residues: CSVEGQAVTQYF. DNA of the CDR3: TGCAGCGTTGAAGGTCAGGCGGTGACCCAGTACTTC.

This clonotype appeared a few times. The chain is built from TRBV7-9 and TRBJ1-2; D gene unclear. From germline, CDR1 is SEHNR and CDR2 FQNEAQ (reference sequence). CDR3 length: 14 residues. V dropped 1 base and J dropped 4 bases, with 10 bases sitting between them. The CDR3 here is CASSLVSTLYGYTF. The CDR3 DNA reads TGTGCCAGCAGCTTAGTTTCCACCCTCTATGGCTACACCTTC.

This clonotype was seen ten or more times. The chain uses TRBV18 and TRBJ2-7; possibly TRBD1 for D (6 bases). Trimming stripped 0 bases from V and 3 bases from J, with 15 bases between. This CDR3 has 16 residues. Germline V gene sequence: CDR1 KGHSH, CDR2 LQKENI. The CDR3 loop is CASSPPMGHRFYEQYF. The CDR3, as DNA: TGTGCCAGCTCACCACCGATGGGACACCGATTCTACGAGCAGTACTTC.

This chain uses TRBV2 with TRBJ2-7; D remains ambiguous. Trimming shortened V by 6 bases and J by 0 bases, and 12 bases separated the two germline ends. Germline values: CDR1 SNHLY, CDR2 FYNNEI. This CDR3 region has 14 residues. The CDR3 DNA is TGTGCCAGCAGAACACCGCATACCTCCTACGAGCAGTACTTC. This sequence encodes CASRTPHTSYEQYF. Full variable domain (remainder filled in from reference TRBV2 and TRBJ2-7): EPEVTQTPSHQVTQMGQEVILRCVPISNHLYFYWYRQILGQKVEFLVSFYNNEISEKSEIFDDQFSVERPDGSNFTLKIRSTKLEDSAMYFCASRTPHTSYEQYFGPGTRLTVT.

The CDR3 spells CAVRRLAGVTGELFF. The CDR3 DNA is TGTGCCGTTCGGAGACTAGCGGGGGTCACCGGGGAGCTGTTTTTT. V is TRBV19 and J is TRBJ2-2; the match to TRBD2 covers 12 bases. The V gene end was trimmed by 11 bases and the J gene end by 4 bases; junction bases not matched to a gene: 8. Germline V gene lookup returns CDR1 LNHDA and CDR2 SQIVND (reference sequence). The CDR3 length is 15 residues.

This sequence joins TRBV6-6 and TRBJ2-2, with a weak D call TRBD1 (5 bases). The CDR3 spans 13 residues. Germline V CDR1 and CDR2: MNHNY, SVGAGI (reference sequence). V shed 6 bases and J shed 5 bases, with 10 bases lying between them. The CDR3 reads CASRGQVTGELFF. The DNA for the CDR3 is TGTGCCAGCAGAGGACAAGTAACCGGGGAGCTGTTTTTT.

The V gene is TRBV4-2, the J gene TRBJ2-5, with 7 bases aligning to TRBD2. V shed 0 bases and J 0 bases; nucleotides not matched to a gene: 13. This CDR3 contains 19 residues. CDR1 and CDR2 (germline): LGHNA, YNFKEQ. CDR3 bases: TGTGCCAGCAGCCAAGAGCCCGTCCCCCTACTAGCGTACCAAGAGACCCAGTACTTC. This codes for CASSQEPVPLLAYQETQYF.